This T cell receptor beta chain is drawn from a study of blood T cell repertoires in COVID-19. About the study: Donors in the United States, Italy and Spain gave samples during acute or convalescent COVID-19.

The CDR3 is made up of 17 amino acids. CDR1 and CDR2 (germline): SGHAT, FQNNGV. V shed 1 base and J shed 2 bases, with 14 bases lying between them. Original processing methods: From reference gene primer amplification, estimates of nucleated cell counts were derived. Profiling relied on immunoSEQ multiplex PCR, and the TCRdb table lists in-frame clones only, not all of them. V and J calls and clone size come straight from that table; D and trimming were deduced from the DNA. The table records about 200,000 clones, around nine tenths of them present only once. This TCR derives from a man aged 45 to 65 with acute or convalescent COVID-19. The chain has TRBV11-2 and TRBJ2-2, with D maybe TRBD1 (5 bases). The sample was peripheral blood. CDR3 amino acids: CASSLGAGMGNTGELFF. CDR3 DNA sequence: TGTGCCAGCAGCTTAGGGGCAGGGATGGGTAACACCGGGGAGCTGTTTTTT.